Here is one TCR beta chain with its context. The sample originates from a study of technical replicates of blood from several donors. Clones were sequenced by immunoSEQ multiplex PCR, and TCRdb holds only the in-frame ones, with some missing. The data contain 25,000 to 40,000 clones, around nine tenths of them singletons. The TCR was taken from a human donor in good health. Some clones in this sample may be carry-over from other donors' samples. Sequenced material: PBMCs.

This CDR3 is CASSQDRDQPQHF. The CDR3 DNA reads TGTGCCAGCAGCCAGGACAGGGACCAGCCCCAGCATTTT. The rearrangement uses TRBV2 and TRBJ1-5, with TRBD1 matching over 8 bases. Germline CDR1 is SNHLY and CDR2 is FYNNEI. The V gene end was trimmed by 6 bases and the J gene end by 7 bases; junction bases not matched to a gene: 5. The CDR3 sequence is 13 residues long.